This is a list of T cell receptor beta chains from one sample in a study of blood T cell repertoires in COVID-19. The repertoire was sequenced with immunoSEQ multiplex PCR; TCRdb's copy has only in-frame clones and lacks some. The table lists 150,000 to 200,000 clones, 86% of them singletons, with approximately 4% in the top ten. Sequenced material: peripheral blood. All receptors derive from a woman aged 70-85 years with acute or convalescent COVID-19. Both conserved end residues are part of each CDR3. A D gene is named only where the DNA matches it firmly. The size entry is marked missing in some rows and otherwise reads once, few, many or a size class.

TGCGCCAGCAGCCAAGATCAGCGCACCGGGGAGCTGTTTTTT,CASSQDQRTGELFF,.,TRBJ2-2,TRBV4-1,.
TGTGCCAGCAGCATACAAAGCGGACAGGTAGGCGAGCAGTACTTC,CASSIQSGQVGEQYF,TRBD1,TRBJ2-7,TRBV5-4,.
TGTGCCAGCAGAAAGGGGGCGCGGGATCAGCCCCAGCATTTT,CASRKGARDQPQHF,.,TRBJ1-5,TRBV21-1,.
TGTGCCAGCAGTGGACCCCGGGGACTTGCAAATCAGCCCCAGCATTTT,CASSGPRGLANQPQHF,.,TRBJ1-5,TRBV6-1,.
TGCGCCAGCAGCCAAGATAGTCAGGGGTCGGCCTATGGCTACACCTTC,CASSQDSQGSAYGYTF,.,TRBJ1-2,TRBV4-3,.
TGTGCCAGCATTCGGGGAAAAAATCAGCCCCAGCATTTT,CASIRGKNQPQHF,.,TRBJ1-5,TRBV12-3/TRBV12-4,.
TGTGCCAGCAGCTCCGGAACGACAGGGAGGATTCAGCCCCAGCATTTT,CASSSGTTGRIQPQHF,TRBD1,TRBJ1-5,TRBV3-1/TRBV3-2,.
TGTGCCAGCAGCTTCGTAATAGCGGGAGGTGGCAATGAGCAGTTCTTC,CASSFVIAGGGNEQFF,TRBD2,TRBJ2-1,TRBV7-2,.
TGTGCCAGCAGTTACGGGCGCACAGATACGCAGTATTTT,CASSYGRTDTQYF,.,TRBJ2-3,TRBV6-2/TRBV6-3,.
TGTGCCACCAGTGATCCTCCGGGACAGGGCTACAATGAGCAGTTCTTC,CATSDPPGQGYNEQFF,TRBD1,TRBJ2-1,TRBV24-1,.
TGTGCCAGCAGGAAGACAGGGTATGAAAAACTGTTTTTT,CASRKTGYEKLFF,TRBD1,TRBJ1-4,TRBV11-2,once
TGTGCCAGCAGAAGAGACCTTAGCGGGAGCAATGAGCAGTTCTTC,CASRRDLSGSNEQFF,TRBD2,TRBJ2-1,TRBV6-4,.
TGCGCCAGCAGCTTGGGTGACAGGGACTATGGCTACACCTTC,CASSLGDRDYGYTF,TRBD1,TRBJ1-2,TRBV5-1,.
TGCGCCAGCAGCTTGGCTACGCGGGACAATGAGCAGTTCTTC,CASSLATRDNEQFF,.,TRBJ2-1,TRBV5-1,.
TGTGCCAGCAGCTTAGACAGCGGGAGCTCCTACGAGCAGTACTTC,CASSLDSGSSYEQYF,TRBD2,TRBJ2-7,TRBV7-9,.
TGTGCCAGCAGCCCAAAAGCGGCAGAGAACACTGAAGCTTTCTTT,CASSPKAAENTEAFF,.,TRBJ1-1,TRBV7-9,.
TGTGCCAGCATCCAAACATCCGCGAACACCGGGGAGCTGTTTTTT,CASIQTSANTGELFF,.,TRBJ2-2,TRBV7-9,.
TGTGCCATCAGTTGGGCCCAAAGCACAGATACGCAGTATTTT,CAISWAQSTDTQYF,.,TRBJ2-3,TRBV10-3,.
TGCGCCAGCAGCCGGGGGGAGGACTACGAGCAGTACTTC,CASSRGEDYEQYF,TRBD2,TRBJ2-7,TRBV5-1,.
TGTGCCAGCACCAGTTCCCTGTACGAGCAGTACTTC,CASTSSLYEQYF,.,TRBJ2-7,TRBV28,.
TGTGCCAGCAGTGAATTGCAGGGGGCTCAGCCCCAGCATTTT,CASSELQGAQPQHF,TRBD1,TRBJ1-5,TRBV2,few
TGTGCCAGCAGGGCGGACAGGGGGCCGGGAAACACCATATATTTT,CASRADRGPGNTIYF,TRBD1,TRBJ1-3,TRBV6-5,.
TGTGCCAGCAGTGAGGTCAGGGAGGCAGATACGCAGTATTTT,CASSEVREADTQYF,.,TRBJ2-3,TRBV2,.
TGTGCCACCAGTGGAGATGTAGATACGCAGTATTTT,CATSGDVDTQYF,.,TRBJ2-3,TRBV24-1,once
TGTGCCAGCAGCGGGACAGGGGGCACTCAGCCCCAGCATTTT,CASSGTGGTQPQHF,TRBD1,TRBJ1-5,TRBV2,.
TGTGCCAGTACCACCGGGGGTAATCAGCCCCAGCATTTT,CASTTGGNQPQHF,.,TRBJ1-5,TRBV19,few
TGTGCCAGCAGCGCCAGACTAGCGGGAGCTGGAGATACGCAGTATTTT,CASSARLAGAGDTQYF,TRBD2,TRBJ2-3,TRBV9,.
TGTGCCAGCAGTGAACAGGGGAACCGAAACACCATATATTTT,CASSEQGNRNTIYF,.,TRBJ1-3,TRBV2,.
TGTGCCAGCAGCCAGGGGCTCCCCTATGAAAAACTGTTTTTT,CASSQGLPYEKLFF,.,TRBJ1-4,TRBV3-1/TRBV3-2,few
TGTGCCAGCAGCGAGACTAGTGCGGAGACCCAGTACTTC,CASSETSAETQYF,.,TRBJ2-5,TRBV9,.
TGTGCCAGCACGTCAGTCTCGCGACAGGGAGAGCAGTACTTC,CASTSVSRQGEQYF,TRBD1,TRBJ2-7,TRBV2,.
TGTGCCAGTAGAGGACTAGCGGGAGCCGAGCAGTACTTC,CASRGLAGAEQYF,TRBD2,TRBJ2-7,TRBV19,.
TGTGCCAGCAGTTCGACATGGTCCTCACCCCTCCACTTT,CASSSTWSSPLHF,.,TRBJ1-6,TRBV6-5,.
TGCGCCAGCAGCCAAGAAAGGACTAGCGGTTACAATGAGCAGTTCTTC,CASSQERTSGYNEQFF,TRBD2,TRBJ2-1,TRBV4-1,.
TGCGCCAGCAGCCAAGGGACATCTCGTGTTACTGAAGCTTTCTTT,CASSQGTSRVTEAFF,.,TRBJ1-1,TRBV4-3,few
TGTGCCAGCAGCTTACCAGGGAACGGAAACACCATATATTTT,CASSLPGNGNTIYF,.,TRBJ1-3,TRBV7-2,.
TGTGCCAGCAGTGAATACAGGGACAATCAGCCCCAGCATTTT,CASSEYRDNQPQHF,.,TRBJ1-5,TRBV6-1,once
TGTGCCAGCAGCCGACAGGGATCCTCTGGAAACACCATATATTTT,CASSRQGSSGNTIYF,TRBD1,TRBJ1-3,TRBV11-2,.
TGCGCCAGCAGCCCTGAATTGGTACAGCTTGTCACAGATACGCAGTATTTT,CASSPELVQLVTDTQYF,.,TRBJ2-3,TRBV4-3,.
TGTGCCAGTAGTTCGCCGGGACTAGCGGGAATGGGTGAGACCCAGTACTTC,CASSSPGLAGMGETQYF,TRBD2,TRBJ2-5,TRBV19,.
TGTGCCAGTACCAGGATGACAGGGGTACGGGAAAAACTGTTTTTT,CASTRMTGVREKLFF,TRBD1,TRBJ1-4,TRBV19,.
TGTGCCAGCTCACCGGGCGGGACGACCTACGAGCAGTACTTC,CASSPGGTTYEQYF,.,TRBJ2-7,TRBV18,once
TGTGCCAGCTCAAGGGGACAAACTAATGAAAAACTGTTTTTT,CASSRGQTNEKLFF,.,TRBJ1-4,TRBV18,.
TGTGCCAGCAGCCGAATAGCAGGAGGGGCCACCGGGGAGCTGTTTTTT,CASSRIAGGATGELFF,.,TRBJ2-2,TRBV7-9,once
TGTGCCAGCAGATCAGGGGGAATCAATCAGCCCCAGCATTTT,CASRSGGINQPQHF,TRBD1,TRBJ1-5,TRBV7-8,once
TGTGCCAGCCGGGGACTAGCCTACGAGCAGTACTTC,CASRGLAYEQYF,TRBD2,TRBJ2-7,TRBV28,.
TGTGCCAGCTCATCGCGGCGCGGGGGCATGTCCAACACCGGGGAGCTGTTTTTT,CASSSRRGGMSNTGELFF,.,TRBJ2-2,TRBV18,.
TGTGCCAGCAGCTCCGTTGCCGCGGAGACCCAGTACTTC,CASSSVAAETQYF,.,TRBJ2-5,TRBV7-3,.
TGTGCCAGCAGCACCGGACAGGGGACAAACACTGAAGCTTTCTTT,CASSTGQGTNTEAFF,TRBD1,TRBJ1-1,TRBV7-9,.
TGTGCCAGCAGTTACGCGCGGGATCAGCCCCAGCATTTT,CASSYARDQPQHF,.,TRBJ1-5,TRBV12-3/TRBV12-4,.
TGTGCCAGCAGCTTAGGGACAGGGGACACCGGGGAGCTGTTTTTT,CASSLGTGDTGELFF,TRBD1,TRBJ2-2,TRBV7-9,few
TGCAGCGTTGGAAGACAGGCCGGGGAAAAACTGTTTTTT,CSVGRQAGEKLFF,.,TRBJ1-4,TRBV29-1,.
TGTGCCAGCAGCCCACTAGGCACAGATACGCAGTATTTT,CASSPLGTDTQYF,.,TRBJ2-3,TRBV11-1,.
TGCAGTGCTACAGGGGGCCGGGGCTACACCTTC,CSATGGRGYTF,TRBD1,TRBJ1-2,TRBV20-1,.
TGTGCCAGCAGCTTGAATAGGCAGGGGGTAGGCGAGCAGTACTTC,CASSLNRQGVGEQYF,TRBD1,TRBJ2-7,TRBV6-5,.
TGTGCCAGCAGCTTCAGCCCGGGACAGAACTACGAGCAGTACTTC,CASSFSPGQNYEQYF,TRBD1,TRBJ2-7,TRBV27,.
TGTGCCAGCAGTTACCCGACACAGAACACTGAAGCTTTCTTT,CASSYPTQNTEAFF,.,TRBJ1-1,TRBV6-5,.